This T cell receptor beta chain originates from a study of blood T cells in healthy people across ages. This clonotype has only a few counts. Russia was home to the donors, healthy Caucasian individuals aged about 6 to 90. For the second PCR, which ran for about 7 to 11 cycles, a sample-barcoded 5' primer and a J-beta primer mix were used. TCRdb recomputed calls from the 5' RACE reads with MiXCR, one row per CDR3 protein. Of about 580,000 distinct CDR3 sequences in the sample, 47% were seen once. The clonotype was recovered from an elderly man in good health. What was sequenced was blood.

In DNA form, the CDR3 reads TGTGCCAGCAGCCCGGACAGGGGACGGTACGAGCAGTACTTC. Amino acid sequence: CASSPDRGRYEQYF. V usage is TRBV12-3 or TRBV12-4 and J usage is TRBJ2-1, with TRBD1 matching 9 bases. The better agreement between TRBJ2-7 and the DNA end casts doubt on the J call. There are 14 residues in the CDR3.